The 22 T cell receptor beta chains reported below all come from one sample, sequenced in a study of blood T cell repertoires in COVID-19. TCRdb keeps only in-frame clones here, not all; method: immunoSEQ multiplex PCR. The sample yields 300,000 to 350,000 clones, roughly 87% seen once. The sample comprised PBMCs or T cells enriched from blood (not recorded which). These receptor sequences come from a woman under 40 who had recovered from COVID-19.

The chain uses TRBV5-6 and TRBJ1-2, with 10 bases fitting TRBD1. V gave up 3 bases and J gave up 9 bases; unmatched junction bases: 5. The germline V gene encodes CDR1 SGHDT and CDR2 YYEEEE. CDR3 length equals 13 residues. The CDR3 DNA reads TGTGCCAGCAGCTCACCGGGACAGGGGCGCTACACCTTC. Residues: CASSSPGQGRYTF.

The chain combines TRBV10-3 with TRBJ2-7; 7 bases are shared with TRBD1. CDR3 length equals 17 residues. J gave up 6 bases and V 6 bases, and 20 bases lay outside the gene matches. CDR1 ENHRY and CDR2 SYGVKD come from the germline V gene. The CDR3 bases are TGTGCCATCAGAGCCCACCAAGGGACAGTAGACCACCCCGAGCAGTACTTC. Its translation: CAIRAHQGTVDHPEQYF.

The chain has TRBV24-1 and TRBJ2-1; the match to TRBD1 covers 9 bases. Germline V gene data show CDR1 as KGHDR and CDR2 as SFDVKD. The CDR3 totals 15 residues. Trimming cost V 4 bases and J 7 bases; bases outside gene matches: 7. DNA of the CDR3: TGTGCCACCAGTGAACCGGGACAGGGATGGAATGAGCAGTTCTTC. Translated, it gives CATSEPGQGWNEQFF.

This chain uses TRBV4-1 with TRBJ2-5, with 8 bases matching TRBD1. Losses at the gene ends were 0 bases for V and 5 bases for J; bases not matched to a gene: 8. In germline, CDR1 is MGHRA, CDR2 YSYEKL. This CDR3 contains 16 residues. The DNA of the CDR3 is TGCGCCAGCAGCCAAGATCTTGGACAGGGATGGGAGACCCAGTACTTC. Protein sequence: CASSQDLGQGWETQYF.

The chain has TRBV19 and TRBJ1-2, with a possible D match to TRBD1 (6 bases). The CDR3 runs to 16 residues. Germline loops: CDR1 LNHDA, CDR2 SQIVND (reference sequence). Trimming removed 1 base at V and 3 bases at J, with 15 bases between. CDR3 coding DNA: TGTGCCAGTAGTATAGCTGGTAACAGGGCTCACTATGGCTACACCTTC. Translated, it gives CASSIAGNRAHYGYTF.

The J gene is TRBJ1-5, the V gene TRBV7-6; 10 nucleotides line up with TRBD1. Germline V gene lookup returns CDR1 SGHVS and CDR2 FNYEAQ. V trimming: 1 base; J trimming: 7 bases; junction bases outside the gene matches: 10. This CDR3 spans 17 amino acids. The CDR3 here is CASSLGDRGLLRQPQHF. The CDR3 coding sequence is TGTGCCAGCAGCTTAGGCGACAGGGGGCTCTTACGACAGCCCCAGCATTTT. The full variable domain, completed using reference TRBV7-6 and TRBJ1-5, is GAGVSQSPRYKVTKRGQDVALRCDPISGHVSLYWYRQALGQGPEFLTYFNYEAQQDKSGLPNDRFSAERPEGSISTLTIQRTEQRDSAMYRCASSLGDRGLLRQPQHFGDGTRLSIL.

The chain combines TRBV21-1 with TRBJ1-1. TRBV21-1 is termed a pseudogene. The CDR3 totals 19 residues. The CDR3 spells CASSKEGRGGPAGVTEAFF. For the CDR3, the DNA is TGTGCCAGCAGCAAAGAAGGCCGTGGAGGGCCAGCGGGCGTAACTGAAGCTTTCTTT.

The chain carries TRBV9 and TRBJ1-1; D ambiguous. Trimming left V 0 bases short and J 1 base short, with 10 bases between. The CDR3 is made up of 15 amino acids. The germline gives CDR1 SGDLS, CDR2 YYNGEE. In DNA form, the CDR3 reads TGTGCCAGCAGCGTAGGGCAGGCCAAGAACACTGAAGCTTTCTTT. Encoded protein: CASSVGQAKNTEAFF.

The gene calls are TRBV27 and TRBJ1-5; the D is unclear. The V end lost 1 base, the J end lost 5 bases, and 12 bases lay between the germline ends. The germline V gene has CDR1 MNHEY and CDR2 SMNVEV (reference sequence). The CDR3 has 15 residues. The CDR3 region is CASSLFSRGDQPQHF. DNA of the CDR3: TGTGCCAGCAGTTTATTCTCGCGGGGTGATCAGCCCCAGCATTTT.

This chain joins TRBV2 and TRBJ1-1; D possibly corresponds to TRBD1 (5 bases). The germline CDR1 and CDR2 sequences are SNHLY and FYNNEI. V was pared by 5 bases and J by 3 bases, with 16 bases between. The CDR3 is 15 residues long. The CDR3 sequence is CASSRRGAGDTEAFF. In DNA form, the CDR3 reads TGTGCCAGCAGTAGACGCGGGGCTGGGGACACTGAAGCTTTCTTT.

The chain links TRBV3-1 (or the pseudogene TRBV3-2) to TRBJ1-4; possible D gene TRBD1, 5 bases. Germline CDR1 reads LGHDT; CDR2 reads YNNKEL (reference sequence). The CDR3 runs to 13 residues. V was trimmed by 4 bases and J by 3 bases, leaving 6 bases between them. The CDR3 DNA sequence: TGTGCCAGCAGCCGCAGGGCTAATGAAAAACTGTTTTTT. It translates to CASSRRANEKLFF.

The chain joins TRBV7-8 to TRBJ2-5; a weak D match, TRBD1 (6 bases). The V gene lost 1 base and the J gene lost 5 bases, with 17 bases spanning the gap. Germline V lookup: CDR1 SGHVS, CDR2 FQNEAQ. The CDR3 is 16 amino acids. Written as DNA, the CDR3 is TGTGCCAGCAGCTTAGAGACAGGCCAGACGGGGGAGACCCAGTACTTC. Translation: CASSLETGQTGETQYF.

About this clone: This specimen includes other DNA sequences encoding the same CDR3. The chain carries TRBV6-6 and TRBJ2-7; tentatively, D is TRBD2 (6 bases). CDR1 MNHNY and CDR2 SVGAGI come from the germline V gene (reference sequence). The V end lost 4 bases, the J end lost 4 bases, and 11 bases lay between the germline ends. This CDR3 spans 13 amino acids. The DNA of the CDR3 is TGTGCCAGCAGTTCCCGAGGGAGGTACGAGCAGTACTTC. Residues: CASSSRGRYEQYF.

The chain couples TRBV9 to TRBJ2-7; D is uncertain. This CDR3 has 11 residues. Germline CDR1 SGDLS, CDR2 YYNGEE. Trimming cost V 3 bases and J 9 bases, with 10 bases left between them. In DNA, the CDR3 is TGTGCCAGCAGCGATGAGCGCGTGCAGTACTTC. Translation: CASSDERVQYF.

The chain recombines TRBV6-5 with TRBJ1-3, with 9 positions matching TRBD1. With V trimmed by 6 bases and J by 2 bases, 2 bases remained unmatched. The CDR3 is 14 amino acids. Germline V gene sequence: CDR1 MNHEY, CDR2 SVGAGI. As DNA, the CDR3 is TGTGCCAGCAGGAGACAGGGGGCTGGAAACACCATATATTTT. This gives the protein CASRRQGAGNTIYF.

V and J are TRBV7-8 and TRBJ1-5, with TRBD1 matching over 9 bases. The V gene's germline CDR1 is SGHVS and CDR2 FQNEAQ. J lost 3 bases, V lost 4 bases, and 7 bases had no gene match. This CDR3 is 16 amino acids long. This CDR3 is CASSSSGTGYNQPQHF. The CDR3 DNA reads TGTGCCAGCAGCTCCTCGGGGACAGGGTACAATCAGCCCCAGCATTTT.

V gene TRBV7-6 combines with J gene TRBJ2-7; 10 bases are a match to TRBD1. CDR1 is SGHVS and CDR2 is FNYEAQ in the germline V gene. J was trimmed by 4 bases and V by 4 bases; bases with no gene match: 7. The CDR3 covers 15 residues. CDR3 nucleotide sequence: TGTGCCAGCAGCTCCGGGACAGGGGCGTTATACGAGCAGTACTTC. Translated, it gives CASSSGTGALYEQYF.

The J gene is TRBJ1-6, the V gene TRBV28; maybe TRBD1 (5 bases). The CDR3 runs to 12 residues. V was pared by 5 bases and J by 13 bases, with 12 bases between. The germline gives CDR1 MDHEN, CDR2 SYDVKM. In nucleotides, the CDR3 is TGTGCCAGCAGTCCCTCGGGGGATCCCCTCCACTTT. This translates into CASSPSGDPLHF.

The rearrangement links TRBV7-2 to TRBJ2-5, with D possibly being TRBD2 (5 bases). Germline V gene lookup returns CDR1 SGHTA and CDR2 FQGNSA. This CDR3 spans 13 amino acids. V shed 1 base and J shed 4 bases, with 7 bases lying between them. The CDR3 region has the DNA TGTGCCAGCAGCTTAGGCGGGTTAGAGACCCAGTACTTC. Translation: CASSLGGLETQYF.

The chain couples TRBV28 to TRBJ2-5, with 15 bases aligning to TRBD2. CDR1 and CDR2 from the germline V gene are MDHEN and SYDVKM. The CDR3 totals 16 residues. With V trimmed by 2 bases and J by 5 bases, 3 bases remained unmatched. The CDR3 nucleotides read TGTGCCAGCAGTTTAGGACTAGCGGGGGGGTATGAGACCCAGTACTTC. Translating gives CASSLGLAGGYETQYF. The whole variable domain, filled in from reference TRBV28 and TRBJ2-5, reads DVKVTQSSRYLVKRTGEKVFLECVQDMDHENMFWYRQDPGLGLRLIYFSYDVKMKEKGDIPEGYSVSREKKERFSLILESASTNQTSMYLCASSLGLAGGYETQYFGPGTRLLVL.

The CDR3 region has the DNA TGTGCCAGCAGTGAAGGGGGCAGGGTGGGTCAGCCCCAGCATTTT. Protein sequence: CASSEGGRVGQPQHF. The genes are TRBV6-1 and TRBJ1-5; weak D call: TRBD1 (5 bases). This CDR3 contains 15 residues. CDR1 is MNHNS and CDR2 is SASEGT in the germline V gene. Trimming cost V 1 base and J 6 bases, with 13 bases left between them.

The CDR3 region is CASSRTSGELTDTQYF. CDR3 sequence (DNA): TGTGCCAGCAGCCGGACTAGCGGGGAGCTCACAGATACGCAGTATTTT. This chain uses TRBV14 with TRBJ2-3; the match to TRBD2 covers 12 bases. The CDR3 covers 16 residues. The J segment lost 2 bases and the V segment lost 4 bases, leaving 4 bases of the junction unmatched. CDR1 is SGHDN and CDR2 is FVKESK in the germline V gene. Full variable domain (remainder filled in from reference TRBV14 and TRBJ2-3): EAGVTQFPSHSVIEKGQTVTLRCDPISGHDNLYWYRRVMGKEIKFLLHFVKESKQDESGMPNNRFLAERTGGTYSTLKVQPAELEDSGVYFCASSRTSGELTDTQYFGPGTRLTVL.